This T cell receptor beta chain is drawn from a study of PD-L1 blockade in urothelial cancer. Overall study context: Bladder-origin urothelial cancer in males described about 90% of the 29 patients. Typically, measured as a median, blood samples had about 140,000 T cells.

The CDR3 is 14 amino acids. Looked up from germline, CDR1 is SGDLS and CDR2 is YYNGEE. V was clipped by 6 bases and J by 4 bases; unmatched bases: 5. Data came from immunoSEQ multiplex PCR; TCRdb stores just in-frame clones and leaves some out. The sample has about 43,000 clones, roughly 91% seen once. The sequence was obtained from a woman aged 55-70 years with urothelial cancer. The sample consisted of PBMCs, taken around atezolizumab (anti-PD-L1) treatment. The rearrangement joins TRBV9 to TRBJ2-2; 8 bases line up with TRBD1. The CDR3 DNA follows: TGTGCCAGCAACCAGGGGGCGCGCACCGGGGAGCTGTTTTTT. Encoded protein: CASNQGARTGELFF. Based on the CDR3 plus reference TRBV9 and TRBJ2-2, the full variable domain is DSGVTQTPKHLITATGQRVTLRCSPRSGDLSVYWYQQSLDQGLQFLIQYYNGEERAKGNILERFSAQQFPDLHSELNLSSLELGDSALYFCASNQGARTGELFFGEGSRLTVL.